The 15 T cell receptor beta chains in this list originate from one sample, sequenced in a study of blood T cells in healthy people across ages. PCR was performed a second time for about 7 to 12 cycles using a sample-barcoded 5' primer and a J-beta primer mix. TCRdb reprocessed the 5' RACE reads via MiXCR and lists one record per CDR3 protein. The table has hundreds of thousands of distinct CDR3 sequences, roughly 27% seen once. Specimen: blood. The receptors shown here come from a woman in her sixties or seventies in good health.

The sample holds a few counts of this clonotype. The chain joins TRBV7-3 to TRBJ2-1, with TRBD2 identical over 7 bases. The end of the DNA is better explained by TRBJ2-5, so the J call may be wrong. The CDR3 extends over 16 amino acids. Germline-derived CDR1 and CDR2 are SGHTA and FQGTGA. The CDR3 reads CASSLGWRGTQETQYF. The CDR3 region has the DNA TGTGCCAGCAGCTTAGGCTGGCGGGGGACGCAAGAGACCCAGTACTTC.

The rearrangement links TRBV29-1 to TRBJ1-3; 9 bases align to TRBD1. The trim removed 7 bases at V and 6 bases at J, leaving 10 bases unmatched. The CDR3 has 14 amino acids. CDR1 is SQVTM and CDR2 is ANQGSEA in the germline V gene. The CDR3 loop reads CSGAGDRDLNTIYF. CDR3 in DNA: TGCAGCGGGGCCGGGGACAGGGATTTAAACACCATATATTTT.

In this sample, this clonotype turned up many times. V usage is TRBV6-2 or TRBV6-3 and J usage is TRBJ1-5; D possibly corresponds to TRBD1 (6 bases). CDR3 length: 14 residues. Looked up from germline, CDR1 is MNHEY and CDR2 is SVGEGT. Trimming took 0 bases from V and 9 from J, leaving 12 bases between them. The CDR3 loop is CASSYSGRGLPQHF. CDR3 in DNA: TGTGCCAGCAGTTACTCGGGCAGGGGTCTGCCCCAGCATTTT.

V gene TRBV7-9 combines with J gene TRBJ2-7; TRBD2 agrees at 9 bases. This CDR3 comprises 14 residues. The germline CDR1 and CDR2 sequences are SEHNR and FQNEAQ (reference sequence). V shed 2 bases and J 4 bases; nucleotides not matched to a gene: 3. This CDR3 is CASSLTSGWYEQYF. The CDR3 DNA reads as TGTGCCAGCAGCTTAACTAGCGGGTGGTACGAGCAGTACTTC.

This clonotype showed up just a few times. The chain has TRBV20-1 and TRBJ1-1; 12 bases are shared with TRBD1. Germline values: CDR1 DFQATT, CDR2 SNEGSKA (reference sequence). The CDR3 covers 14 residues. V lost 5 bases to trimming and J lost 11 bases; unmatched junction nucleotides: 12. For the CDR3, the DNA is TGCAGTGCTCGGGAGGGGACAGGGGGCAGGTCGGCTTTCTTT. Translation: CSAREGTGGRSAFF.

V usage is TRBV5-1 and J usage is TRBJ2-1, with D maybe TRBD1 (6 bases). V lost 0 bases, J lost 5 bases, and 12 bases lay in between. CDR1 SGHRS and CDR2 YFSETQ come from the germline V gene. The CDR3 consists of 15 residues. The CDR3 sequence: CASSLGQGTDNEQFF. CDR3 nucleotides: TGCGCCAGCAGCTTGGGGCAGGGGACCGACAATGAGCAGTTCTTC.

The table lists this clonotype with a few counts. The chain employs TRBV7-2 and TRBJ2-1; D may be TRBD2 (6 bases). Trimming removed 5 bases at V and 3 bases at J, with 11 bases between. Germline assignment: CDR1 SGHTA and CDR2 FQGNSA. The CDR3 covers 14 residues. The CDR3 reads CASSPGSGYNEQFF. Here the CDR3 DNA reads TGTGCCAGCAGCCCCGGTAGCGGCTACAATGAGCAGTTCTTC.

This clonotype is a singleton in its sample. The V gene is TRBV12-3 or TRBV12-4, the J gene TRBJ1-6, with TRBD1 as a possible D gene (5 bases). V dropped 0 bases and J dropped 7 bases, with 13 bases sitting between them. This CDR3 has 16 amino acids. As DNA, the CDR3 is TGTGCCAGCAGTTTAGCGAATGGGGCCAGGAATTCACCCCTCCACTTT. This codes for CASSLANGARNSPLHF.

The chain employs TRBV20-1 and TRBJ2-3, with TRBD2 matching 12 bases. J was trimmed by 4 bases and V by 2 bases; bases with no gene match: 7. The CDR3 loop spans 16 amino acids. The germline CDR1 and CDR2 sequences are DFQATT and SNEGSKA (reference sequence). In nucleotides, the CDR3 is TGCAGTGCTAGAATCTTACTAGCGGGAGGCCCAGATACGCAGTATTTT. This codes for CSARILLAGGPDTQYF.

The CDR3 DNA is TGTGCCAGCAGCCCACGGAGTTCTAGCACAGATACGCAGTATTTT. It is translated as CASSPRSSSTDTQYF. This rearrangement joins TRBV3-1 to TRBJ2-3; D call uncertain. This CDR3 is built from 15 residues. Germline V lookup: CDR1 LGHDT, CDR2 YNNKEL (reference sequence). The V and J ends lost 4 bases and 0 bases respectively, with 11 bases between them.

This clonotype appeared a few times. The genes are TRBV29-1 and TRBJ2-1; D unresolved. Looked up from germline, CDR1 is SQVTM and CDR2 is ANQGSEA. The CDR3 is 11 residues long. The V end was cut by 2 bases, the J end by 6 bases, with 5 bases between. CDR3 sequence reads: CSVETTNEQFF. CDR3 bases: TGCAGCGTTGAAACCACCAATGAGCAGTTCTTC.

This clonotype has just a few counts. The chain couples TRBV29-1 to TRBJ1-1, with a tentative D call TRBD1 (5 bases). The CDR3 runs 11 residues. In germline, CDR1 is SQVTM, CDR2 ANQGSEA. V was trimmed by 4 bases and J by 10 bases, leaving 13 bases between them. The DNA for the CDR3 is TGCAGCGTTGTGAGCGGGGGGGGAGCTTTCTTT. It is translated as CSVVSGGGAFF.

Only a few counts were recorded for this clonotype. This sequence joins TRBV7-2 and TRBJ1-5; D remains ambiguous. The CDR3 spans 18 residues. The V gene lost 6 bases and the J gene lost 0 bases, with 21 bases spanning the gap. The germline gives CDR1 SGHTA, CDR2 FQGNSA. DNA of the CDR3: TGTGCCAGCAGTGCTTATATTCCAGGATCGTATAGCAATCAGCCCCAGCATTTT. This sequence encodes CASSAYIPGSYSNQPQHF.

Ten or more counts support this clonotype. The chain joins TRBV13 to TRBJ2-7; 10 bases fit TRBD1. V dropped 2 bases and J dropped 4; count of bases not matched to a gene: 5. The CDR3 sequence is 15 residues long. Looked up from germline, CDR1 is PRHDT and CDR2 is FYEKMQ (reference sequence). The CDR3 sequence: CASSLPPGQGYEQYF. The CDR3 DNA reads as TGTGCCAGCAGCTTACCTCCGGGACAGGGGTACGAGCAGTACTTC. Based on the CDR3 plus reference TRBV13 and TRBJ2-7, the full variable domain is AAGVIQSPRHLIKEKRETATLKCYPIPRHDTVYWYQQGPGQDPQFLISFYEKMQSDKGSIPDRFSAQQFSDYHSELNMSSLELGDSALYFCASSLPPGQGYEQYFGPGTRLTVT.

This clonotype occurred many times. The rearrangement uses TRBV28 and TRBJ2-7; D uncertain. Trimming shortened V by 5 bases and J by 0 bases, and 8 bases separated the two germline ends. Germline CDR1 and CDR2: MDHEN and SYDVKM. There are 13 residues in the CDR3. The CDR3 coding sequence is TGTGCCAGCAGTCGAGGAGACTCCTACGAGCAGTACTTC. This gives the protein CASSRGDSYEQYF.